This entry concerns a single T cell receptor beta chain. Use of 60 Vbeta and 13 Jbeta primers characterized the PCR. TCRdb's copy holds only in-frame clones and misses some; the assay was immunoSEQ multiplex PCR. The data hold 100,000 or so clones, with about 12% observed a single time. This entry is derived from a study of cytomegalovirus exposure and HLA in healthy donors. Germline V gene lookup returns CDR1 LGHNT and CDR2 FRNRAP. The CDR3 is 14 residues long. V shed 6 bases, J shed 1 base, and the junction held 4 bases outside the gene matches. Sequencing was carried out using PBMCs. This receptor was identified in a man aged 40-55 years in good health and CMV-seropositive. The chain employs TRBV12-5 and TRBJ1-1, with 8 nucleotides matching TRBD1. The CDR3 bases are TGTGCTAGTGGAAAGGGACAGGCGAACACTGAAGCTTTCTTT. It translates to CASGKGQANTEAFF.